The T cell receptor (beta chain) under discussion was sequenced for a study of low-dose radiotherapy and immunotherapy resistance in tumors (dated by TCRdb to between 2021 and 2024). Some background on the complete study: In Cohort 1, 0.5 Gy per fraction was delivered every 2 weeks, and a total PTV dose of 6.5 Gy was prescribed. Intravenous cyclophosphamide at 200 mg/m2 was administered every two weeks, one day ahead of each radiation and immunotherapy administration. Patients were given nivolumab as a 240 mg flat dose every two weeks and ipilimumab at 1 mg/kg every six weeks, with both drugs delivered intravenously. Patients in Cohort 2 were given 1 Gy per fraction every two weeks, for a total of 13 Gy across 26 weeks. Trial participants were not randomized into treatment groups. Patients took aspirin 300 mg orally once daily for four cycles, starting on cycle 1 day 1. Eight patients were included in the translational analysis, namely three from the first dose cohort plus the first five from the second dose cohort.

This clonotype was picked up many times. Its antigen is not yet known. No base qualities exist here, and no much larger clone lies one base off it. The intended sense of this specimen's time point label: before trial treatment. The donors came from RACIN, which was a single-arm phase I dose-escalation trial that paired nivolumab and ipilimumab with aspirin, low-dose cyclophosphamide and low-dose radiotherapy. Eligible patients had advanced, TIL-negative solid tumors. The sequencing machine was an Illumina HiSeq 2500. To make first-strand cDNA, Superscript III was used along with a set of TRAV- and TRBV-specific primers so that both the TCRalpha and TCRbeta chains were covered. TCRs were amplified with Phusion for about 20 PCR cycles using a constant-region primer together with the adapter attached to the V primers. The isolated mRNA was amplified using the MessageAmp II aRNA Amplification Kit, with in vitro transcription performed for about 16 hours at 37 degrees C. mRNA for TCR sequencing was isolated with the Dynabeads mRNA DIRECT Purification Kit. Indexed Illumina adapters were added in a second Phusion PCR of roughly 25 cycles, and the PCR products were purified with AMPure XP beads. On the study's bioinformatics: Using custom Perl scripts, TCR sequences encoding the same protein were pooled, out-of-frame sequences were removed, and the abundance of each clonotype was computed. Any TCR sequence supported by only a single read was excluded from analysis. Shannon entropy, Gini index, clonality, richness, and the frequency of TCRs shared between repertoires were included as repertoire metrics. TCRdb reprocessing: public reads trimmed at Q25 with fastp, clones called with MiXCR, in-frame beta chains kept. Records with the same CDR3 protein are collapsed into one entry carrying the most frequent genes and DNA. None of the V and J calls come from the authors' own analysis; TCRdb made them. This sample has some 60,000 distinct CDR3 sequences in its table, and around a quarter of those were observed once. The ten top clones hold 6.6% of the sample.

This sequence was found in a male donor with rectosigmoid adenocarcinoma. The input for sequencing was PBMCs, taken before treatment.

The bases read TGTGCCAGCAGTTCCCACTATAGCAATCAGCCCCAGCATTTT. The encoded protein is CASSSHYSNQPQHF. Recombination joined TRBV6-2 or TRBV6-3 with TRBJ1-5, with an unclear D gene assignment. CDR1 and CDR2 are drawn from the germline V gene: MNHEY, SVGEGT. Deletion took 4 bases off V and 0 bases off J, with a span of 7 bases between the germline ends. From cysteine to phenylalanine, the CDR3 is 14 amino acids long. Solely the CDR3 DNA is kept, with 42 bases framed from the first base.